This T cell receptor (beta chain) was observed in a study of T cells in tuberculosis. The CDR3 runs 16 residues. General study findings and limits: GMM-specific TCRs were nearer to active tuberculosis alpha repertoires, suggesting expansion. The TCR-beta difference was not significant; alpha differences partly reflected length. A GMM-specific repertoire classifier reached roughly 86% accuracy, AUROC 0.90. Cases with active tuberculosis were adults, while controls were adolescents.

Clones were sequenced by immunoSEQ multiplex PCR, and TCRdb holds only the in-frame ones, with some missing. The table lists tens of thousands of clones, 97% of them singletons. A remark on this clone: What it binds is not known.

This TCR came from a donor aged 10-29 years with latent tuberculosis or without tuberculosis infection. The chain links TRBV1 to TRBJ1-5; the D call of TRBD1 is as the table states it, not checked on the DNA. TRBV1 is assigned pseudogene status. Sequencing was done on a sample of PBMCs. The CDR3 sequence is CTAQGPSLYSNQPQHF. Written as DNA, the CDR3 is TGCACCGCGCAGGGCCCCTCCTTATATAGCAATCAGCCCCAGCATTTT.